This T cell receptor (beta chain) originates from a study of shared clonotypes between healthy human individuals. Germline lookup yields CDR1 WNHNN and CDR2 SYGVQD (reference sequence). V lost 0 bases, J lost 0 bases, and 6 bases lay in between. This CDR3 is built from 14 residues. Sequencing used immunoSEQ multiplex PCR; TCRdb keeps in-frame clones, though not all of them. This table has about 2.4 million clones, over 85% appearing once. The chain combines TRBV10-1 with TRBJ2-7; the D is unclear. Sequenced sample: naive CD4+ T cells sorted from blood. Indicated subset: CD45RA+ positively selected. The TCR originated in a man aged 18 to 35 in good health. The CDR3 nucleotides are TGCGCCAGCAGTGAGTCGCGCAACTCCTACGAGCAGTACTTC. Amino acid sequence: CASSESRNSYEQYF.